This TCR beta chain was recovered during a study of blood T cell repertoires in COVID-19 (dated by TCRdb to about 2020). Background for the entire study: Samples from collaborators originated in the United States, Italy and Spain and spanned both the acute and convalescent phases of COVID-19. The prospective study material was composed of cDNA or gDNA derived from T cells, B-cell-depleted T cells, or PBMCs. The dataset comprised deeply sampled blood TCRbeta repertoires from subjects exposed to, actively infected with, or recovered from COVID-19. The repertoires were released in a freely available public database meant as a resource for research on the immune response to SARS-CoV-2. Samples came from the ongoing ImmuneRACE study (first 160 participants) plus 1,254 subjects from 6 global collaborators. A de-identified subject ID, COVID-19 status, age in years and sex were almost always included in the sample metadata. Where available, HLA class I and class II types were taken from metadata supplied by the sample provider and were not determined by assay-based typing. Beyond this particular receptor, the publication reports: How much clinical and demographic metadata was included differed by source and by participant, and the metadata was provided uncurated.

From a lookup of the germline V gene, CDR1 and CDR2 are SGHRS and YFSETQ. The junction shows trimming of 4 bases on V and 7 bases on J, and the gene matches do not reach 8 bases of it. The CDR3 sequence holds 15 residues, the cysteine and phenylalanine included. The DNA shown is the 45-base CDR3, in frame from base 1. TCRbeta CDR3 regions were amplified from genomic DNA by means of the immunoSEQ Assay, a bias-controlled multiplex PCR. In the original analysis: Nucleated cell counts per sample were estimated from amplification of reference gene primers within the assay. To quantify the absolute abundance of each unique TCRbeta CDR3 rearrangement, sequence reads were collapsed and filtered. For each sample, productive Simpson clonality was calculated as the square root of Simpson's diversity index over productive rearrangements. The immuneACCESS repertoire file appears here via TCRdb, limited to in-frame rearrangements. These files lack a portion of the clones; in checked studies, under half of the deficit traces to unresolved V genes, and the cause of the others is not known. V, J and clone size are those of that table, while D and trimming were read from the DNA. The sample includes around 40,000 clones, with 92% observed a single time. Of the sample, around 12% falls within the top ten clones.

The collaborating institutions used their own protocols to collect whole blood in K2EDTA tubes. For TCRbeta analysis, collaborators shipped samples as frozen whole blood, isolated PBMCs, or DNA extracted from either of those sample types. This clone was counted a single time. Which antigen it targets is not known. Base qualities are not at hand, and no much larger clone is one base apart. The source of this sequence is a human donor in a cohort sampled during active COVID-19. The sequencing sample was made of peripheral blood. This chain joins TRBV5-1 to TRBJ2-1; 10 middle bases align to TRBD2. The DNA sequence reads TGCGCCAGCAGCGAACTAGCGGGGTTTCATAATGAGCAGTTCTTC. This is translated as CASSELAGFHNEQFF.